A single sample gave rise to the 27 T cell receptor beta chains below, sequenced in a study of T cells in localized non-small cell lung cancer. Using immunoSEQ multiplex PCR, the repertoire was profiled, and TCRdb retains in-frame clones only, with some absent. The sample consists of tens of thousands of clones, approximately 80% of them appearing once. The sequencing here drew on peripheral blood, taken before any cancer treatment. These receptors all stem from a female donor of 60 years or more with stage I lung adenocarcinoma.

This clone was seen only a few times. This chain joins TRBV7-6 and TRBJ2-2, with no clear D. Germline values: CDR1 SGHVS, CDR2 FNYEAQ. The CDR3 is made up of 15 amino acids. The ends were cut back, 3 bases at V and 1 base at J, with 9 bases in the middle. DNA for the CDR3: TGTGCCAGCAGCTTGGGTCTCATGAACACCGGGGAGCTGTTTTTT. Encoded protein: CASSLGLMNTGELFF.

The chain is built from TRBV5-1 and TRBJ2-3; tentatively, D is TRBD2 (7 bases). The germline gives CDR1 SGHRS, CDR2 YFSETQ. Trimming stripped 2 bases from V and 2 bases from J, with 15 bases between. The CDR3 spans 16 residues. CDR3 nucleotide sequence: TGCGCCAGCAGCTTCGGAGGGAGGGGGGCCACAGATACGCAGTATTTT. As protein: CASSFGGRGATDTQYF.

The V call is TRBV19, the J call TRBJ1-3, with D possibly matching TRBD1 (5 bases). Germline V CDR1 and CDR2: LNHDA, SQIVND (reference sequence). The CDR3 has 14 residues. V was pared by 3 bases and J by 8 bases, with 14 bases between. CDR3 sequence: CASSIGRVRYTIYF. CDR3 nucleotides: TGTGCCAGTAGTATCGGCAGGGTGAGGTACACCATATATTTT. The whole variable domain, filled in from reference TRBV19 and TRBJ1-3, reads DGGITQSPKYLFRKEGQNVTLSCEQNLNHDAMYWYRQDPGQGLRLIYYSQIVNDFQKGDIAEGYSVSREKKESFPLTVTSAQKNPTAFYLCASSIGRVRYTIYFGEGSWLTVV.

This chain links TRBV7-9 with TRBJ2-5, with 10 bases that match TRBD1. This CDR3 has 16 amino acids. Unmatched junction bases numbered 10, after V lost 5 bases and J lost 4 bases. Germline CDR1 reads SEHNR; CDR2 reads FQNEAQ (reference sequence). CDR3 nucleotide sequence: TGTGCCAGCAGCCGAGACAGGGGGCTCCTCGGAGAGACCCAGTACTTC. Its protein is CASSRDRGLLGETQYF.

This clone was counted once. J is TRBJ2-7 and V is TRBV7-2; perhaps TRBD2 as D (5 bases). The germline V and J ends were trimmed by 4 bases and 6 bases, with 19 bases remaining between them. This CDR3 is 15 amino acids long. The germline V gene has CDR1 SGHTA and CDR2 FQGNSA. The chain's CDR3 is CASSSASGLSAEQYF. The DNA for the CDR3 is TGTGCCAGCAGCTCAGCCAGCGGATTGTCAGCCGAGCAGTACTTC.

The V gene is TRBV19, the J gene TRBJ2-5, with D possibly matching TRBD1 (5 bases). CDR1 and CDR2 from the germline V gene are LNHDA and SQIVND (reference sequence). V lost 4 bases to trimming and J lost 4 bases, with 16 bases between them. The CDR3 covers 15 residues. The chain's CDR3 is CASSTPSGLGETQYF. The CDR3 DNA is TGTGCCAGTAGTACCCCCTCAGGGTTGGGAGAGACCCAGTACTTC.

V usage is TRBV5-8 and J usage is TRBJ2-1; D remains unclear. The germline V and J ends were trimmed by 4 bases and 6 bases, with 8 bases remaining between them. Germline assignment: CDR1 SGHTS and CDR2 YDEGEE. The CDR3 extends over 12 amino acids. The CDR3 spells CASSPRINEQFF. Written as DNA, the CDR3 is TGTGCCAGCAGCCCTCGGATCAATGAGCAGTTCTTC.

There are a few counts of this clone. CDR3 sequence (DNA): TGCGCCAGCAGCCCCCTCGCAGGGGGTGGTGGCACTGAAGCTTTCTTT. Its protein is CASSPLAGGGGTEAFF. The V gene is TRBV5-1, the J gene TRBJ1-1; 7 bases are a match to TRBD1. After removal of 4 bases from V and 4 bases from J, the junction contained 13 bases not matched to a gene. Germline V gene sequence: CDR1 SGHRS, CDR2 YFSETQ. There are 16 residues in the CDR3.

CDR3 protein: CASSEPGQDYGYTF. In DNA, the CDR3 is TGCGCCAGCAGTGAGCCGGGACAGGATTATGGCTACACCTTC. The V and J genes are TRBV5-1 and TRBJ1-2; 8 bases map to TRBD1. The trim removed 5 bases at V and 5 bases at J, leaving 8 bases unmatched. This CDR3 region has 14 residues. Germline V CDR1 and CDR2: SGHRS, YFSETQ.

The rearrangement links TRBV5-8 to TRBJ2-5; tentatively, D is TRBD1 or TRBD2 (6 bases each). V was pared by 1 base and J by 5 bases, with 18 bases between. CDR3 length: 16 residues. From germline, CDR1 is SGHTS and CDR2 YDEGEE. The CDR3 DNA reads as TGTGCCAGCAGCTTGTCATTCCGGGGGCAAGAGGAGACCCAGTACTTC. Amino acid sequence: CASSLSFRGQEETQYF.

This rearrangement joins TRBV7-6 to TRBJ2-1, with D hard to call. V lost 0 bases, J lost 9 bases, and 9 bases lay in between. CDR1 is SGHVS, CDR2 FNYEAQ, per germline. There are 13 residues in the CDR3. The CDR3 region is CASSLASGPEQFF. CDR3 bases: TGTGCCAGCAGCTTAGCGTCGGGTCCTGAGCAGTTCTTC.

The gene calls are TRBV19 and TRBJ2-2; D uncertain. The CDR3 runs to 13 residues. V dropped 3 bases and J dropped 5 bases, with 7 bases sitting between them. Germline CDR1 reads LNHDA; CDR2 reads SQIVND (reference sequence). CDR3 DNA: TGTGCCAGTAGTATGGTCCTTACCGGGGAGCTGTTTTTT. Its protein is CASSMVLTGELFF. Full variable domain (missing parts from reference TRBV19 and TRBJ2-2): DGGITQSPKYLFRKEGQNVTLSCEQNLNHDAMYWYRQDPGQGLRLIYYSQIVNDFQKGDIAEGYSVSREKKESFPLTVTSAQKNPTAFYLCASSMVLTGELFFGEGSRLTVL.

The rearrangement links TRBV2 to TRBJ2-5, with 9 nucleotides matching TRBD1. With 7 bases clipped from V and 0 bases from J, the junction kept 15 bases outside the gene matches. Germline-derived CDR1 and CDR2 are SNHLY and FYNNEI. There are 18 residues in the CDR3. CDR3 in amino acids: CASKEVTLRQGDQETQYF. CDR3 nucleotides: TGTGCCAGCAAAGAGGTCACCCTACGACAGGGGGACCAAGAGACCCAGTACTTC.

The DNA for the CDR3 is TGCGCCAGCTGGTCCGGACTAGCGGGAAATGAGCAGTTCTTC. Amino acid sequence: CASWSGLAGNEQFF. This rearrangement joins TRBV5-1 to TRBJ2-1; 12 bases fit TRBD2. Germline-derived CDR1 and CDR2 are SGHRS and YFSETQ. The CDR3 length is 14 residues. V trimming: 7 bases; J trimming: 7 bases; junction bases outside the gene matches: 6.

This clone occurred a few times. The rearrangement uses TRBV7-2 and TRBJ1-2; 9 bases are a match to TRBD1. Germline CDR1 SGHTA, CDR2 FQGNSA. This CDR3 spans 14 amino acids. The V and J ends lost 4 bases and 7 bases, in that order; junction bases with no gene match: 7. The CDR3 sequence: CASSYRDRVTGYTF. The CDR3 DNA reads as TGTGCCAGCAGCTACCGGGACAGGGTTACTGGCTACACCTTC.

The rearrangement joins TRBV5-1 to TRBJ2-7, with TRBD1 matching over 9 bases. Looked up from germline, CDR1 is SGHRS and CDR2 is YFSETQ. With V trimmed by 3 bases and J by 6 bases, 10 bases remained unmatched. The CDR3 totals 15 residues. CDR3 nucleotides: TGCGCCAGCAGCTCACCGGGACAGGGAGGGGTCGAGCAGTACTTC. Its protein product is CASSSPGQGGVEQYF. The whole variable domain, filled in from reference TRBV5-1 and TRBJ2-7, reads KAGVTQTPRYLIKTRGQQVTLSCSPISGHRSVSWYQQTPGQGLQFLFEYFSETQRNKGNFPGRFSGRQFSNSRSEMNVSTLELGDSALYLCASSSPGQGGVEQYFGPGTRLTVT.

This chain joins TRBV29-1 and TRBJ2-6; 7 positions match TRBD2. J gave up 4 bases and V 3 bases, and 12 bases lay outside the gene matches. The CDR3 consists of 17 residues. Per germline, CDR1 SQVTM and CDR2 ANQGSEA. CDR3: CSVDEGLISRGANVLTF. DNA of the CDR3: TGCAGCGTTGACGAGGGACTAATCAGCAGGGGGGCCAACGTCCTGACTTTC.

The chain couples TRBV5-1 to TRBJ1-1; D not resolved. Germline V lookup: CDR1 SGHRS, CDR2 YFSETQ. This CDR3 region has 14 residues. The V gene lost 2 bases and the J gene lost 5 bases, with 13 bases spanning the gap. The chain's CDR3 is CASSFSLGITEAFF. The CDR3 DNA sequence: TGCGCCAGCAGCTTTTCGCTCGGAATAACTGAAGCTTTCTTT.

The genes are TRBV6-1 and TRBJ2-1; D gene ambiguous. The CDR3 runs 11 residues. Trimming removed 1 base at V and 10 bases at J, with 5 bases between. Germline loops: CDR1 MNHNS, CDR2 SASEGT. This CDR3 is CASSEGGEQFF. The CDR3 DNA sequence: TGTGCCAGCAGTGAAGGAGGAGAGCAGTTCTTC.

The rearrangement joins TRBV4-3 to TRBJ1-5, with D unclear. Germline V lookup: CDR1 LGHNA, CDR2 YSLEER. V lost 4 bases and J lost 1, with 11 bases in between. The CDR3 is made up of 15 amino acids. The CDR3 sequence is CASSLEEGSNQPQHF. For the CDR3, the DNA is TGCGCCAGCAGCCTGGAGGAGGGAAGCAATCAGCCCCAGCATTTT.

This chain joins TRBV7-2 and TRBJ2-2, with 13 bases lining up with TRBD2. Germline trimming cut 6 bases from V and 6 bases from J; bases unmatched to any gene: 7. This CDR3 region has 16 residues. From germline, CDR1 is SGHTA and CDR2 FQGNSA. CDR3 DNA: TGTGCCAGCAGATTTAGGACTAGCGGGGGTGCCGGGGAGCTGTTTTTT. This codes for CASRFRTSGGAGELFF.

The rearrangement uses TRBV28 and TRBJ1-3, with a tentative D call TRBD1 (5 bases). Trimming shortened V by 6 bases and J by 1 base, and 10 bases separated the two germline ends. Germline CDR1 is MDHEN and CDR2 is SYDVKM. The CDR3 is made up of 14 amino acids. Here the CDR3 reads CASSAWGSGNTIYF. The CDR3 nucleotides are TGTGCCAGCAGCGCCTGGGGGTCTGGAAACACCATATATTTT.

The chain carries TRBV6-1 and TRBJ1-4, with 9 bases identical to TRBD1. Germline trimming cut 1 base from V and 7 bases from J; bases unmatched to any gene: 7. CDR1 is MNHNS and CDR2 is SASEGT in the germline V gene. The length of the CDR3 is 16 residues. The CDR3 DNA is TGTGCCAGCAGTGAAGGGGACAGGGAAAGGAGTGAAAAACTGTTTTTT. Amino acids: CASSEGDRERSEKLFF.

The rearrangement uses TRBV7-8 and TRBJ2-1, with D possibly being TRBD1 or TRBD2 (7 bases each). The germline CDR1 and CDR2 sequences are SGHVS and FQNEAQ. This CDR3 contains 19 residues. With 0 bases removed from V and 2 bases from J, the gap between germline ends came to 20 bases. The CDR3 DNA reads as TGTGCCAGCAGCTTAGCGCTGAGGGGGCCCAGCGGGGCCTACAATGAGCAGTTCTTC. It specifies CASSLALRGPSGAYNEQFF.

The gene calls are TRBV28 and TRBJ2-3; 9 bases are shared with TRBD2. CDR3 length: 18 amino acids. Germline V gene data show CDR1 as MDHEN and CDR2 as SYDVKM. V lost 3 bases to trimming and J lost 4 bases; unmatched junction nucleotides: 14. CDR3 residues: CASSFPTIAGASADTQYF. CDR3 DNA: TGTGCCAGCAGTTTCCCCACCATAGCGGGAGCCAGCGCAGATACGCAGTATTTT.

CDR3 residues: CASSLARASGQETQYF. The DNA for the CDR3 is TGTGCCAGCAGCTTAGCGCGGGCTAGCGGCCAAGAGACCCAGTACTTC. The gene calls are TRBV11-1 and TRBJ2-5; 7 nucleotides match TRBD2. The J segment lost 1 base and the V segment lost 0 bases, leaving 5 bases of the junction unmatched. Per the germline V gene, CDR1 is SGHAT and CDR2 is FQDESV (reference sequence). CDR3 length equals 16 residues.

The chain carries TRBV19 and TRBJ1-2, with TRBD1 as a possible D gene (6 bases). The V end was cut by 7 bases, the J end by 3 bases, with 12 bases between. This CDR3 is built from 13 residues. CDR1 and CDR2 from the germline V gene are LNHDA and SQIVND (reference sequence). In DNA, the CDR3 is TGTGCCAGTACCGAGGACAGAGACTATGGCTACACCTTC. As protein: CASTEDRDYGYTF.